The present T cell receptor (beta chain) was sequenced within a study of T cell repertoires in cytomegalovirus infection. CDR3 length equals 18 residues. V was clipped by 3 bases and J by 3 bases; unmatched bases: 14. MiXCR was run by TCRdb on the reads, yielding one entry per CDR3 protein. The sample gives hundreds of thousands of distinct CDR3 sequences, 35% to 45% of which show up once; around 2.8% is in the top ten. The sequence derives from a human donor in good health (CMV status not recorded). Some clones in this sample may be carry-over from other donors' samples. The source material was PBMCs. This chain uses TRBV12-3 or TRBV12-4 with TRBJ1-3, with 7 nucleotides matching TRBD1. In DNA, the CDR3 is TGTGCCAGCAGTTTTATGGGAGGTGACAGGGTGTTTGGAAACACCATATATTTT. Translated, it gives CASSFMGGDRVFGNTIYF.